Each of the 23 T cell receptor beta chains below was sequenced from the same sample in a study of T cell responses to AZD1222 COVID-19 vaccine. TCRdb's copy holds only in-frame clones and misses some; the assay was immunoSEQ multiplex PCR. The table includes 100,000 to 150,000 clones, over 75% detected once. The material sequenced was peripheral blood, taken on day 0 of AZD1222 vaccination. Receptor source: an adult in good health.

The chain links TRBV7-2 to TRBJ2-5; TRBD2 matches at 7 bases. V shed 5 bases and J 6 bases; nucleotides not matched to a gene: 18. This CDR3 has 17 residues. Per the germline V gene, CDR1 is SGHTA and CDR2 is FQGNSA. CDR3 protein: CASSHSGGGGPGKTQYF. The DNA of the CDR3 is TGTGCCAGCAGCCATTCCGGTGGGGGAGGGCCGGGTAAGACCCAGTACTTC.

The chain couples TRBV27 to TRBJ2-2; 9 nucleotides agree with TRBD1. V was pared by 3 bases and J by 7 bases, with 9 bases of the junction left unmatched. The CDR3 sequence is 16 residues long. The V gene's germline CDR1 is MNHEY and CDR2 SMNVEV (reference sequence). CDR3 in amino acids: CASSFGTGSVGGELFF. Here the CDR3 DNA reads TGTGCCAGCAGTTTCGGGACAGGGTCGGTCGGCGGGGAGCTGTTTTTT.

The V and J genes are TRBV27 and TRBJ2-2; D unresolved. This CDR3 is built from 17 residues. V shed 2 bases and J shed 0 bases, with 13 bases lying between them. Germline V CDR1 and CDR2: MNHEY, SMNVEV (reference sequence). CDR3 sequence reads: CASSLAPIGTNTGELFF. CDR3 bases: TGTGCCAGCAGTTTAGCCCCCATAGGAACGAACACCGGGGAGCTGTTTTTT.

The rearrangement uses TRBV24-1 and TRBJ1-1; maybe TRBD1 (5 bases). The germline V and J ends were trimmed by 4 bases and 11 bases, with 16 bases remaining between them. The CDR3 runs 13 residues. CDR1 and CDR2 (germline): KGHDR, SFDVKD. Here the CDR3 reads CATSDPGTRGAFF. The DNA for the CDR3 is TGTGCCACCAGTGACCCCGGGACCCGAGGCGCTTTCTTT.

This sequence joins TRBV11-2 and TRBJ2-5, with 7 bases lining up with TRBD2. Trimming cost V 2 bases and J 4 bases; bases outside gene matches: 4. This CDR3 region has 14 residues. CDR1 is SGHAT, CDR2 FQNNGV, per germline. The CDR3, as DNA: TGTGCCAGCAGCTTACAGGCTAGCGGAGAGACCCAGTACTTC. As protein: CASSLQASGETQYF.

J is TRBJ1-6 and V is TRBV5-1, with 8 bases that match TRBD1. Germline CDR1 and CDR2: SGHRS and YFSETQ. The length of the CDR3 is 16 residues. V was pared by 4 bases and J by 8 bases, with 11 bases of the junction left unmatched. The CDR3 loop is CASSLTSGGADSPLHF. The CDR3 coding sequence is TGCGCCAGCAGCCTAACATCAGGGGGCGCAGATTCACCCCTCCACTTT.

This sequence joins TRBV11-2 and TRBJ2-1, with D tentatively TRBD2 (7 bases). The CDR3 spans 18 residues. Germline V gene data show CDR1 as SGHAT and CDR2 as FQNNGV. V lost 4 bases to trimming and J lost 3 bases, with 22 bases between them. The DNA for the CDR3 is TGTGCCAGCAGCTCCCAGGGGTCTAGCGGTCTAGTCTACAATGAGCAGTTCTTC. Its translation: CASSSQGSSGLVYNEQFF.

This chain joins TRBV19 and TRBJ2-3; TRBD1 agrees at 8 bases. Germline loops: CDR1 LNHDA, CDR2 SQIVND (reference sequence). This CDR3 region has 15 residues. With V trimmed by 7 bases and J by 1 base, 7 bases remained unmatched. CDR3 sequence reads: CASTPGGGRTDTQYF. CDR3 coding DNA: TGTGCCAGTACCCCAGGGGGCGGCCGCACAGATACGCAGTATTTT. The entire variable domain, with the rest obtained from reference TRBV19 and TRBJ2-3, is as follows: DGGITQSPKYLFRKEGQNVTLSCEQNLNHDAMYWYRQDPGQGLRLIYYSQIVNDFQKGDIAEGYSVSREKKESFPLTVTSAQKNPTAFYLCASTPGGGRTDTQYFGPGTRLTVL.

This chain links TRBV7-9 with TRBJ1-6; D not certain. CDR3 length equals 15 residues. CDR1 and CDR2 (germline): SEHNR, FQNEAQ (reference sequence). V lost 4 bases to trimming and J lost 6 bases, with 13 bases between them. The DNA for the CDR3 is TGTGCCAGCAGCTCCGTAGGGCGGTCTAATTCACCCCTCCACTTT. This translates into CASSSVGRSNSPLHF.

This chain connects TRBV12-3 or TRBV12-4 to TRBJ2-7, with D possibly being TRBD2 (7 bases). Trimming removed 6 bases from V and 7 bases from J, with 16 bases in between. CDR3 size: 13 residues. This CDR3 is CASRVGGGFEQYF. The CDR3 DNA reads TGTGCCAGCAGGGTAGGGGGGGGCTTTGAGCAGTACTTC.

The rearrangement joins TRBV9 to TRBJ2-7, with 9 bases aligning to TRBD1. V dropped 3 bases and J dropped 5; count of bases not matched to a gene: 12. The CDR3 is 16 amino acids. From germline, CDR1 is SGDLS and CDR2 YYNGEE. The chain's CDR3 is CASSADPQGASDEQYF. CDR3 DNA sequence: TGTGCCAGCAGCGCCGACCCACAGGGGGCTTCCGACGAGCAGTACTTC.

The CDR3 reads CASSPRRNTEAFF. In DNA, the CDR3 is TGCGCCAGCAGCCCGAGGAGGAACACTGAAGCTTTCTTT. This chain connects TRBV10-1 to TRBJ1-1; D gene uncertain. The V gene's germline CDR1 is WNHNN and CDR2 SYGVQD (reference sequence). V shed 6 bases and J shed 1 base, with 9 bases lying between them. The CDR3 has 13 residues.

This clone was detected only once. V and J are TRBV19 and TRBJ2-5; 8 bases are a match to TRBD1. Germline loops: CDR1 LNHDA, CDR2 SQIVND (reference sequence). The CDR3 has 14 amino acids. Trimming took 5 bases from V and 3 from J; bases not matched to a gene: 5. In DNA, the CDR3 is TGTGCCAGTAGTTCCACGACAGGGGAAGAGACCCAGTACTTC. Its protein product is CASSSTTGEETQYF.

The genes are TRBV9 and TRBJ2-3; D is undetermined. This CDR3 is 15 amino acids long. V lost 4 bases to trimming and J lost 6 bases, with 18 bases between them. In germline, CDR1 is SGDLS, CDR2 YYNGEE. The CDR3 bases are TGTGCCAGCAGCCCACACCATACCCTCCCCGATACGCAGTATTTT. It yields the protein CASSPHHTLPDTQYF. The full variable domain, its missing parts supplied by reference TRBV9 and TRBJ2-3, is DSGVTQTPKHLITATGQRVTLRCSPRSGDLSVYWYQQSLDQGLQFLIQYYNGEERAKGNILERFSAQQFPDLHSELNLSSLELGDSALYFCASSPHHTLPDTQYFGPGTRLTVL.

CDR3 loop: CASSLGTGTNNSPLHF. CDR3 nucleotides: TGTGCCAGCAGCTTAGGGACAGGGACCAACAATTCACCCCTCCACTTT. The chain carries TRBV7-9 and TRBJ1-6, with TRBD1 matching over 8 bases. After removal of 1 base from V and 7 bases from J, the junction contained 6 bases not matched to a gene. The V gene's germline CDR1 is SEHNR and CDR2 FQNEAQ (reference sequence). There are 16 residues in the CDR3.

This chain connects TRBV7-9 to TRBJ1-5; D unresolved. The CDR3 sequence is 12 residues long. Trimming took off 2 bases at V and 6 bases at J, with 5 bases between the two ends. Germline assignment: CDR1 SEHNR and CDR2 FQNEAQ (reference sequence). The CDR3 reads CASSLIGQPQHF. The CDR3 DNA reads TGTGCCAGCAGCTTAATCGGTCAGCCCCAGCATTTT.

The gene calls are TRBV5-5 and TRBJ2-1, with 14 bases fitting TRBD2. The junction had 10 bases not matched to a gene; V was cut back by 0 bases and J by 2 bases. There are 20 residues in the CDR3. CDR1 is SGHKS and CDR2 is YYEKEE in the germline V gene (reference sequence). CDR3 DNA sequence: TGTGCCAGCAGCTTGGCGGGGACTAGCGGGAGTTCCGGCCCCTACAATGAGCAGTTCTTC. This gives the protein CASSLAGTSGSSGPYNEQFF.

The chain has TRBV18 and TRBJ2-1; 7 bases match TRBD2. The J segment lost 2 bases and the V segment lost 2 bases, leaving 3 bases of the junction unmatched. Germline V gene sequence: CDR1 KGHSH, CDR2 LQKENI. This CDR3 is 15 amino acids long. The CDR3 DNA sequence: TGTGCCAGCTCACCAAGGACTAGTACCTACAATGAGCAGTTCTTC. Translated: CASSPRTSTYNEQFF.

V and J are TRBV19 and TRBJ1-1, with D possibly TRBD1 on 5 matching bases. The CDR3 has 15 residues. Trimming removed 4 bases from V and 0 bases from J, with 12 bases in between. CDR1 and CDR2 (germline): LNHDA, SQIVND (reference sequence). This CDR3 is CASSNRQLLNTEAFF. The CDR3 DNA sequence: TGTGCCAGTAGTAATAGACAGCTTTTGAACACTGAAGCTTTCTTT.

The J gene is TRBJ1-3, the V gene TRBV5-8; TRBD1 might be the D (5 bases). The CDR3 consists of 13 residues. CDR1 and CDR2 (germline): SGHTS, YDEGEE. The V end was cut by 6 bases, the J end by 1 base, with 8 bases between. The CDR3 sequence is CASKRGSGNTIYF. CDR3 nucleotides: TGTGCCAGCAAACGGGGGTCTGGAAACACCATATATTTT.

The chain couples TRBV5-6 to TRBJ2-7; D remains unclear. The CDR3 extends over 14 amino acids. Per germline, CDR1 SGHDT and CDR2 YYEEEE. V was trimmed by 0 bases and J by 0 bases, leaving 7 bases between them. The CDR3 coding sequence is TGTGCCAGCAGCTTGGGGTCCAGCTCCTACGAGCAGTACTTC. Its protein is CASSLGSSSYEQYF.

V is TRBV2 and J is TRBJ1-4; D call uncertain. CDR3 length: 14 amino acids. The V gene lost 5 bases and the J gene lost 0 bases, with 7 bases spanning the gap. Germline CDR1 reads SNHLY; CDR2 reads FYNNEI. Here the CDR3 reads CASSPDTTNEKLFF. Here the CDR3 DNA reads TGTGCCAGCAGTCCGGATACAACTAATGAAAAACTGTTTTTT.

This clone was observed once. J is TRBJ2-7 and V is TRBV10-2; 9 positions agree with TRBD2. CDR1 is WSHSY, CDR2 SAAADI, per germline. Trimming cost V 4 bases and J 3 bases; bases outside gene matches: 13. The CDR3 covers 17 residues. CDR3 sequence: CASSASASGKWGYEQYF. The CDR3 DNA is TGCGCCAGCAGTGCATCGGCTAGCGGGAAATGGGGCTACGAGCAGTACTTC.